Following are 19 T cell receptor beta chains from one sample sequenced in a study of T-cell reconstitution after alpha-beta-depleted transplantation in children. During its preparation, the TCRbeta library received unique molecular identifiers. TCRdb re-called the PCR reads through MiXCR, storing one row per CDR3 protein. The data show about 280,000 distinct CDR3 sequences, with under 14% seen just once and 20% to 30% held by the top ten. The sequenced sample was peripheral blood, obtained 180 days after TCRalphabeta/CD19-depleted stem cell transplant. The receptor set was obtained from a male patient aged 2 to 9 who had a stem cell transplant for chronic granulomatous disease, so the T cells may come from the graft donor.

This clonotype was seen ten or more times. The V call is TRBV6-1, the J call TRBJ2-7; no clear D. The V and J ends lost 11 bases and 4 bases respectively, with 18 bases between them. The CDR3 covers 13 residues. CDR1 and CDR2 from the germline V gene are MNHNS and SASEGT. The CDR3 is CAAGPVGSYEQYF. The CDR3 coding sequence is TGTGCCGCAGGTCCGGTGGGGTCATACGAGCAGTACTTC.

This clonotype occurred many times. V and J are TRBV28 and TRBJ1-6; D gene ambiguous. The V gene's germline CDR1 is MDHEN and CDR2 SYDVKM. This CDR3 is built from 10 residues. V was trimmed by 8 bases and J by 14 bases, leaving 10 bases between them. The CDR3 DNA follows: TGTGCCAGCGAGGGAAATTCCCTCCACTTT. Residues: CASEGNSLHF.

With respect to this clonotype: A much more abundant neighbour one base away suggests this may be a read error. The chain recombines TRBV19 with TRBJ2-2; TRBD1 is a possible D gene (7 bases). CDR1 and CDR2 from the germline V gene are LNHDA and SQIVND (reference sequence). The CDR3 sequence is 14 residues long. The CDR3 DNA reads as TGTGTCAGTAACAGGGCAGGGGGGACCGGGGAGCTGTTTTTT. This gives the protein CVSNRAGGTGELFF.

This clonotype was observed many times. The J gene is TRBJ2-5, the V gene TRBV7-2; D is ambiguous. The CDR3 has 14 residues. The V and J ends lost 3 bases and 2 bases respectively, with 10 bases between them. Germline V CDR1 and CDR2: SGHTA, FQGNSA. The CDR3 sequence: CASSLQQRQETQYF. CDR3 DNA: TGTGCCAGCAGCTTGCAACAGAGGCAAGAGACCCAGTACTTC.

Many counts were recorded for this clonotype. The V and J genes are TRBV6-5 and TRBJ2-7, with a weak D call TRBD2 (6 bases). Deletions cut 2 bases from V and 3 bases from J, with 11 bases between. The germline CDR1 and CDR2 sequences are MNHEY and SVGAGI. The CDR3 covers 14 residues. The CDR3 protein is CASSYGGLIYEQYF. The CDR3 DNA is TGTGCCAGCAGTTACGGTGGACTAATCTACGAGCAGTACTTC.

There are many counts of this clonotype. This chain connects TRBV7-3 to TRBJ2-3; maybe TRBD2 (6 bases). CDR1 and CDR2 (germline): SGHTA, FQGTGA. The CDR3 is 13 amino acids. The V and J ends lost 4 bases and 8 bases respectively, with 13 bases between them. In nucleotides, the CDR3 is TGTGCCAGCAGCTCCCCTAGCGTCACTACGCAGTATTTT. Amino acid sequence: CASSSPSVTTQYF.

In this sample, this clonotype turned up many times. This rearrangement joins TRBV20-1 to TRBJ2-5; 12 bases fit TRBD2. This CDR3 contains 16 residues. The J segment lost 4 bases and the V segment lost 6 bases, leaving 12 bases of the junction unmatched. From germline, CDR1 is DFQATT and CDR2 SNEGSKA (reference sequence). The CDR3 nucleotides are TGCAGTGCAGGGCTAGCGGGGGGGCGCCGGGGAGAGACCCAGTACTTC. Translating gives CSAGLAGGRRGETQYF.

As concerns this clonotype: Since a much larger clone is just one base distant, this may be a read error. J is TRBJ2-1 and V is TRBV12-3 or TRBV12-4; no clear D. The V and J ends lost 2 bases and 12 bases respectively, with 14 bases between them. This CDR3 comprises 13 residues. The CDR3 region has the DNA TGTGCCAGCAGTTTAAGGCTCATTAGTGGGCAGTTCTTC. This codes for CASSLRLISGQFF.

This clonotype was picked up many times. The chain is built from TRBV15 and TRBJ1-6, with 8 nucleotides matching TRBD1. This CDR3 spans 17 amino acids. Losses at the gene ends were 1 base for V and 1 base for J; bases not matched to a gene: 3. The germline V gene has CDR1 LNHNV and CDR2 YYDKDF (reference sequence). This CDR3 reads CATSRVTGASYNSPLHF. For the CDR3, the DNA is TGTGCCACCAGCAGAGTGACAGGGGCGTCCTATAATTCACCCCTCCACTTT.

In this sample, this clonotype turned up many times. This chain joins TRBV28 and TRBJ2-7; 10 bases fit TRBD2. CDR1 is MDHEN, CDR2 SYDVKM, per germline. V lost 4 bases and J lost 1; bases outside the gene matches: 4. The length of the CDR3 is 15 residues. The CDR3 loop is CASSSTSGTSYEQYF. DNA of the CDR3: TGTGCCAGCAGTTCTACTAGCGGGACGTCCTACGAGCAGTACTTC.

This clonotype was picked up one time. A junction boundary mismatches the germline segment, possibly from a read error. This chain joins TRBV3-1 and TRBJ2-7; D could derive from TRBD1 or TRBD2 (6 bases each). From germline, CDR1 is LGHDT and CDR2 YNNKEL (reference sequence). The CDR3 contains 14 residues. CDR3 region: CASSLEGGPYEKYF. CDR3 DNA sequence: TGTGCCAGCAGCCTCGAGGGGGGTCCCTACGAGAAGTACTTC.

There are many counts of this clonotype. This chain links TRBV6-1 with TRBJ2-7; TRBD2 aligns across 9 bases. V was clipped by 5 bases and J by 4 bases; unmatched bases: 6. This CDR3 has 14 amino acids. Germline V lookup: CDR1 MNHNS, CDR2 SASEGT. This chain's CDR3 is CASSPGLAPYEQYF. The CDR3 region has the DNA TGTGCCAGCAGTCCGGGACTAGCACCTTACGAGCAGTACTTC.

This clonotype was seen repeatedly, ten times or more. This chain links TRBV20-1 with TRBJ2-6; 11 bases align to TRBD1. The CDR3 is 17 amino acids. Germline V gives CDR1 DFQATT, CDR2 SNEGSKA (reference sequence). J gave up 0 bases and V 2 bases, and 3 bases lay outside the gene matches. CDR3 region: CSARSGTGGSGANVLTF. The CDR3 nucleotides are TGCAGTGCTAGATCCGGGACAGGGGGCTCTGGGGCCAACGTCCTGACTTTC.

With regard to this clonotype: This sequence may be a read error, since a much larger clone differs from it by one base. The chain combines TRBV12-3 or TRBV12-4 with TRBJ1-5; 7 bases align to TRBD1. The CDR3 is made up of 16 amino acids. This chain's CDR3 is CASSPGTVDSNQPRHF. The DNA for the CDR3 is TGTGCCAGCAGCCCCGGGACAGTAGATAGCAATCAGCCCCGGCATTTT.

A remark on this clonotype: A single base separates this from a much larger clone, so it may be a read error. This sequence joins TRBV2 and TRBJ2-7; 7 nucleotides align to TRBD1. Trimming cost V 4 bases and J 6 bases; bases outside gene matches: 9. Germline-derived CDR1 and CDR2 are SNHLY and FYNNEI. This CDR3 is 14 amino acids long. The CDR3 sequence: CASSVRGQMFEQYF. The CDR3, as DNA: TGTGCCAGCAGTGTAAGGGGGCAGATGTTCGAGCAGTACTTC. The full variable domain, rest sourced from reference TRBV2 and TRBJ2-7, is EPEVTQTPSHQVTQMGQEVILRCVPISNHLYFYWYRQILGQKVEFLVSFYNNEISEKSEIFDDQFSVERPDGSNFTLKIRSTKLEDSAMYFCASSVRGQMFEQYFGPGTRLTVT.

The table lists this clonotype with many counts. The rearrangement joins TRBV29-1 to TRBJ1-3; D gene unclear. The CDR3 has 14 amino acids. V lost 6 bases, J lost 4 bases, and 16 bases lay in between. The germline V gene encodes CDR1 SQVTM and CDR2 ANQGSEA. DNA of the CDR3: TGCAGCGTACGGACGTTCTCTGGAGGAAACACCATATATTTT. Protein sequence: CSVRTFSGGNTIYF.

This clonotype was counted at least ten times. The rearrangement links TRBV19 to TRBJ2-7, with TRBD1 matching over 9 bases. Germline V gene data show CDR1 as LNHDA and CDR2 as SQIVND (reference sequence). The CDR3 length is 15 residues. The ends lost 7 bases at V and 2 bases at J; junction bases unmatched: 9. The CDR3 region is CASKDQDRGTYEQYF. In DNA, the CDR3 is TGTGCCAGTAAAGATCAGGACAGGGGAACCTACGAGCAGTACTTC.

This clonotype was counted at least ten times. This chain connects TRBV9 to TRBJ1-2; the match to TRBD1 covers 9 bases. Germline CDR1 reads SGDLS; CDR2 reads YYNGEE. V gave up 3 bases and J gave up 7 bases; unmatched junction bases: 4. CDR3 length: 13 residues. CDR3 protein: CASSATGGGGYTF. Written as DNA, the CDR3 is TGTGCCAGCAGCGCCACAGGGGGCGGTGGCTACACCTTC.

This clonotype was detected ten times or more. DNA for the CDR3: TGTGCCAGCAGCCCTACAGGGGGGGCCACAGATACGCAGTATTTT. This gives the protein CASSPTGGATDTQYF. The rearrangement joins TRBV28 to TRBJ2-3, with D maybe TRBD1 (8 bases). Per the germline V gene, CDR1 is MDHEN and CDR2 is SYDVKM. Trimming cost V 6 bases and J 2 bases, with 15 bases left between them. The CDR3 length is 15 residues.